This TCR beta chain was recovered during a study of T cells in Graves' hyperthyroidism and ophthalmopathy. RNA transcripts provided the source from which TCR beta CDR3 regions were amplified. Using the HTBI primer set, a first-round RT-PCR was run on the TCR CDR3. Each CDR3 protein is one row after TCRdb ran MiXCR on the multiplex PCR reads. The repertoire has some 370,000 distinct CDR3 sequences, around an eighth of them found once; the top ten carry 25% to 30%. The CDR3 runs 16 residues. The germline V gene has CDR1 LGHDT and CDR2 YNNKEL (reference sequence). The V gene lost 4 bases and the J gene lost 7 bases, with 23 bases spanning the gap. This clonotype was counted many times.

The clonotype comes from a man aged 50-59 years with Graves' ophthalmopathy. Material for sequencing was blood. V is TRBV3-1 and J is TRBJ2-7; D is perhaps TRBD1 or TRBD2 (5 bases each). CDR3 sequence (DNA): TGTGCCAGCAGCCTGGGACCCTCCCGGGTTTTGGGGGAGCAGTACTTC. It codes for CASSLGPSRVLGEQYF.